This T cell receptor (beta chain) was sequenced for a study of T cell responses to AZD1222 COVID-19 vaccine. In germline, CDR1 is MDHEN, CDR2 SYDVKM. The junction had 6 bases not matched to a gene; V was cut back by 4 bases and J by 2 bases. The CDR3 consists of 16 residues. Sequencing used immunoSEQ multiplex PCR; TCRdb keeps in-frame clones, though not all of them. Here the sample spans roughly 120,000 clones, approximately 85% being singletons. With regard to this clone: What it binds is unknown.

Whole-study findings and limits: CD4 TCRs associated with vaccination spanned spike, dominating at 160-218 and 743-854. Rises in breadth and depth of Spike-specific TCRs came after two AZD1222 doses. There were mostly white British donors and more females than males, and clonal diversity was possibly underestimated.

The sequence came from an adult in good health. Specimen: peripheral blood, collected on day 0 of MenACWY control vaccination. The chain recombines TRBV28 with TRBJ2-1; TRBD2 matches at 9 bases. The CDR3 coding sequence is TGTGCCAGCAGTTCAACCCTAGCGGGAACCTACAATGAGCAGTTCTTC. Encoded protein: CASSSTLAGTYNEQFF.